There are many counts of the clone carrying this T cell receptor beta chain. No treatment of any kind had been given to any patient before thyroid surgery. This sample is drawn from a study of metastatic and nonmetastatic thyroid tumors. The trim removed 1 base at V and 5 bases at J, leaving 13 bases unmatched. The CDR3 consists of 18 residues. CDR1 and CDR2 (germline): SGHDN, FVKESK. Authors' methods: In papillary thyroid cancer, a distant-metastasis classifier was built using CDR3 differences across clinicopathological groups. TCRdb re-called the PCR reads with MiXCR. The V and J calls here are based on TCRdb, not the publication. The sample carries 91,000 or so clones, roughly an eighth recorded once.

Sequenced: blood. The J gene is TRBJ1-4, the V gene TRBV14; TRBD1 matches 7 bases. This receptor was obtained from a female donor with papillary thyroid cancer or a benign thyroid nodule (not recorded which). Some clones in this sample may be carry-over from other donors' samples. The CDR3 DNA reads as TGTGCCAGCAGCCAAGCAGGGGGAATTCCGGCTACAAATGAAAAACTGTTTTTT. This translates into CASSQAGGIPATNEKLFF.